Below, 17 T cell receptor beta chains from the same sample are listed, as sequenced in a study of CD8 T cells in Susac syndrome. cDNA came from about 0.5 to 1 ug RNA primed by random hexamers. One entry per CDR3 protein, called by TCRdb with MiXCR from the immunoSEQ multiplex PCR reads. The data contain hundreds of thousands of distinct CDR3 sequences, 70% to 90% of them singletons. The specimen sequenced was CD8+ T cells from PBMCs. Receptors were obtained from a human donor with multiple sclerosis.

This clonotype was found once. CDR3 sequence (DNA): TGTGCCAGCAGCTTGCTAGTATCAGGGGGGGATGAGCAGTTCTTC. It codes for CASSLLVSGGDEQFF. This chain connects TRBV13 to TRBJ2-1, with D perhaps assigned TRBD1 or TRBD2 (7 bases each). CDR3 length equals 15 residues. CDR1 is PRHDT, CDR2 FYEKMQ, per germline (reference sequence). V was cut by 3 bases and J by 8 bases, with 17 bases left in between.

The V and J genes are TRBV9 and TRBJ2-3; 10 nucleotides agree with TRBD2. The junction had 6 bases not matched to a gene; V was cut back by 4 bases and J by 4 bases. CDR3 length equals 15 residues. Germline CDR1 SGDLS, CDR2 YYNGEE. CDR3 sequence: CASSPWLAGADTQYF. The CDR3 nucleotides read TGTGCCAGCAGCCCGTGGCTAGCGGGAGCAGATACGCAGTATTTT.

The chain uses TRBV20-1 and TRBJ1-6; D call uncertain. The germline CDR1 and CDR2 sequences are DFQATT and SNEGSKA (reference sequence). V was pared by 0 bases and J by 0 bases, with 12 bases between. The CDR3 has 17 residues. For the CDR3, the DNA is TGCAGTGCTAGAGAGTATCTGTTAAGCTCCTATAATTCACCCCTCCACTTT. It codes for CSAREYLLSSYNSPLHF.

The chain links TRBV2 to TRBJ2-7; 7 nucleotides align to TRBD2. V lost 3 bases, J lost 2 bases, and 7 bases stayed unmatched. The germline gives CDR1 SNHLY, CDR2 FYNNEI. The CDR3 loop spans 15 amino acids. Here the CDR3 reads CASSDGREAPYEQYF. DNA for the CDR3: TGTGCCAGCAGTGATGGACGGGAGGCTCCCTACGAGCAGTACTTC.

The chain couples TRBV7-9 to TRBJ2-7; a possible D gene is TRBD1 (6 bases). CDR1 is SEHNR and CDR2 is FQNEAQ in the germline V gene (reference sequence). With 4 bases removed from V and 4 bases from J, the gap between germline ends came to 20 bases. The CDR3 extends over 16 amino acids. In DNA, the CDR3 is TGTGCCAGCAGCTCGTTGGGTCAGGGGATTTTGTACGAGCAGTACTTC. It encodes CASSSLGQGILYEQYF.

This CDR3 reads CSVGRAWDNEQFF. CDR3 coding DNA: TGCAGCGTTGGGAGGGCATGGGATAATGAGCAGTTCTTC. The chain couples TRBV29-1 to TRBJ2-1; tentative D call: TRBD2 (6 bases). The CDR3 loop spans 13 amino acids. With 4 bases removed from V and 7 bases from J, the gap between germline ends came to 14 bases. CDR1 is SQVTM and CDR2 is ANQGSEA in the germline V gene.

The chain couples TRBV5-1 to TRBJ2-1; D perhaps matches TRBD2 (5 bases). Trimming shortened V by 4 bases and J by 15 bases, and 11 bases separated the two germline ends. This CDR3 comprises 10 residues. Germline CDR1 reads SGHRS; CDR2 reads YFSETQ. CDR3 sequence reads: CASSTGSLFF. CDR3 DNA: TGCGCCAGCAGCACGGGGAGTTTGTTCTTC.

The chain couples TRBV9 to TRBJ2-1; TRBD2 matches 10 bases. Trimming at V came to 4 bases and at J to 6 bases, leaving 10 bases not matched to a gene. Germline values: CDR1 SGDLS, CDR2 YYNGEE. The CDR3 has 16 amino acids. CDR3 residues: CASSPQTGTSVNEQFF. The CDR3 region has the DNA TGTGCCAGCAGCCCCCAAACCGGGACTAGCGTCAATGAGCAGTTCTTC.

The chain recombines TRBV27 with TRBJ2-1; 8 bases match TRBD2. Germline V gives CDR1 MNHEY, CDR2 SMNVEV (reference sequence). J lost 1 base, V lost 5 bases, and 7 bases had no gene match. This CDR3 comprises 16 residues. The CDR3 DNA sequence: TGTGCCAGCAGTGAAATAGCGGGACCTTCCTACAATGAGCAGTTCTTC. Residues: CASSEIAGPSYNEQFF.

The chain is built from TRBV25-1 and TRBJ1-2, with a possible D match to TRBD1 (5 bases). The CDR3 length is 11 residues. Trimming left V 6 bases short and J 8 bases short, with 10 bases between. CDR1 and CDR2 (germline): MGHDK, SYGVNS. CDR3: CASRRGVGYTF. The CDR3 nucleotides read TGTGCCAGCAGGAGGGGAGTGGGCTACACCTTC.

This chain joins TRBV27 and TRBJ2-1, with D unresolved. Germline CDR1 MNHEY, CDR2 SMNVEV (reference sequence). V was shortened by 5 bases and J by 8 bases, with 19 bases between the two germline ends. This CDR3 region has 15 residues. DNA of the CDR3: TGTGCCAGCAGTATGAATAGGAGCTACCGGGATGAGCAGTTCTTC. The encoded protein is CASSMNRSYRDEQFF.

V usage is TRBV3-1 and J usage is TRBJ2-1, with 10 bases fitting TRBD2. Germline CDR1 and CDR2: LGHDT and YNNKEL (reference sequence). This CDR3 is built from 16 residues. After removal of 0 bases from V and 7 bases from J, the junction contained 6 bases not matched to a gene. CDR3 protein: CASSQERSGRENEQFF. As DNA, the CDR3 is TGTGCCAGCAGCCAAGAGAGGAGCGGGAGGGAGAATGAGCAGTTCTTC.

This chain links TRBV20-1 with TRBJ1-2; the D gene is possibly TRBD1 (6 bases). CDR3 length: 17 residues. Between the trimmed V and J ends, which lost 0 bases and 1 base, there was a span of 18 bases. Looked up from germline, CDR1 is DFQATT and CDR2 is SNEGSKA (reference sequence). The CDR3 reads CSARETDDRRLNYGYTF. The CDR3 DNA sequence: TGCAGTGCTAGAGAAACCGATGACAGGCGGCTTAACTATGGCTACACCTTC.

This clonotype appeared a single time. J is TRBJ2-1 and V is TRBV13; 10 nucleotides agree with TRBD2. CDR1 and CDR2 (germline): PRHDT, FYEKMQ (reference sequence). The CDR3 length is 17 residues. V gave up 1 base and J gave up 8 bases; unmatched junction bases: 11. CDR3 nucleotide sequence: TGTGCCAGCAGCTTAGCCCGACCGGCTAGCGGGAGTGATGAGCAGTTCTTC. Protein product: CASSLARPASGSDEQFF.

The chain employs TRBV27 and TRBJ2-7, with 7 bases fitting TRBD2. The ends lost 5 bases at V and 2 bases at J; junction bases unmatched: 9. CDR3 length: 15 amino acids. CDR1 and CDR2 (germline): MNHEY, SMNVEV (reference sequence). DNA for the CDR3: TGTGCCAGCAGTCTAACCCTTGCGGGGGCCTACGAGCAGTACTTC. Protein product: CASSLTLAGAYEQYF.

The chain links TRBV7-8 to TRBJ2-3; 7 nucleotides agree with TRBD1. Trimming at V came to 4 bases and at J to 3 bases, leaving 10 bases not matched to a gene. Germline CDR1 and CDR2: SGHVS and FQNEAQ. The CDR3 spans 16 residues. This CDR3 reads CASSSYREQGTDTQYF. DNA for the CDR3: TGTGCCAGCAGCTCCTATCGAGAACAGGGGACAGATACGCAGTATTTT.

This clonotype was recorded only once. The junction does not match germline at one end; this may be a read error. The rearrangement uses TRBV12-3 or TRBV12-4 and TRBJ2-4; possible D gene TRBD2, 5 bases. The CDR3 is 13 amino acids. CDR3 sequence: CACLDLAKNIRYF. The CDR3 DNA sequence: TGTGCCTGCCTCGATCTAGCCAAAAACATTCGGTACTTC.